The rows below give T cell receptor beta chains drawn from one sample of a study of patients and donors after allogeneic stem cell transplantation. TCRdb re-analysed the RT-PCR reads in MiXCR, keeping a single row per CDR3 protein. This repertoire shows roughly 940,000 distinct CDR3 sequences, about 20% found once; its top ten account for 5.5% to 6.5%. What was sequenced was blood, either unsorted or a sorted T cell fraction (not recorded which). The receptors were gathered from a human donor who was either an allogeneic HSCT recipient or a stem cell or donor lymphocyte infusion donor (not recorded which). It is not recorded whose cells these are; they may come from a transplant donor. The CDR3 runs from the conserved cysteine through the conserved F or W. A D gene is named only where the DNA matches it firmly. Clone size is not always given. Where it is, it says once, few, many or a class for expanded clones.

V	D	J	size	DNA	CDR3
TRBV20-1	.	TRBJ2-7	few	TGCAGTGCTCTTAGGCTAGGGGAGCAGTACTTC	CSALRLGEQYF
TRBV6-1	.	TRBJ1-5	.	TGTACCAGCAGTATATGGGGAGATGGCAATCAGCCCCAGCATTTT	CTSSIWGDGNQPQHF
TRBV5-1	.	TRBJ1-1	few	TGCGCCAGCAGCCAGGACGGTCGCCCTGTAACTGAAGCTTTCTTT	CASSQDGRPVTEAFF
TRBV20-1	.	TRBJ2-7	.	TGCAGTGCTTTGACAGGCGAGCAGTACTTC	CSALTGEQYF
TRBV20-1	.	TRBJ2-3	few	TGCAGTGCTCCCAGCGTGGGAGGCCTCACGGATACGCAGTATTTT	CSAPSVGGLTDTQYF
TRBV24-1	.	TRBJ1-2	few	TGTGCCACCAGTGATCCCACCCGAGCAGGCGACTATGGCTACACCTTC	CATSDPTRAGDYGYTF
TRBV21-1	.	TRBJ2-5	.	TGTGCCAGCAGCATACACGGGTACCAAGAGACCCAGTACTTC	CASSIHGYQETQYF
TRBV7-6	.	TRBJ2-3	.	TGTGCCAGCCAAAATCGGGATACGCAGTATTTT	CASQNRDTQYF
TRBV4-2	.	TRBJ1-1	.	TGTGCCAGCAGCCAGAGGGTTTCGAACACTGAAGCTTTCTTT	CASSQRVSNTEAFF
TRBV29-1	TRBD1	TRBJ2-1	.	TGCAGCGTTGTAGGACAGGGGTACAATGAGCAGTTCTTC	CSVVGQGYNEQFF
TRBV4-2	TRBD2	TRBJ2-3	.	TGTGCCAGCAGCCCCACAGGACTAGCGGGAGGTGTTAGCACAGATACGCAGTATTTT	CASSPTGLAGGVSTDTQYF
TRBV3-1	.	TRBJ2-1	.	TGTGCCAGCAGCCAACCCCCCGGATATGAGCAGTTCTTC	CASSQPPGYEQFF
TRBV4-3	TRBD2	TRBJ2-1	.	TGCGCCAGCAGCACCCGGACTAGCGGGGGGGCATACAATGAGCAGTTCTTC	CASSTRTSGGAYNEQFF
TRBV4-1	TRBD2	TRBJ2-5	few	TGCGCCAGCAGCCAAGAGGCTAGCGGGAAGACCCAAGAGACCCAGTACTTC	CASSQEASGKTQETQYF
TRBV28	.	TRBJ2-5	many	TGTGCCAGCAGTTTCCGTCTCGAGACCCAGTACTTC	CASSFRLETQYF
TRBV6-1	TRBD1	TRBJ2-5	.	TGTGCCAGCAGTCGACAGGGGGCCCTGCCCCAAGAGACCCAGTACTTC	CASSRQGALPQETQYF
TRBV21-1	.	TRBJ2-7	few	TGTGCCAGCAGCAGGGGACTTGATAACGAGCAGTACTTC	CASSRGLDNEQYF
TRBV4-2	.	TRBJ2-1	.	TGTGCCAGCAGCCGAAACCTAAACAATGAGCAGTTCTTC	CASSRNLNNEQFF
TRBV7-8	TRBD1	TRBJ2-7	.	TGTGCCAGCAGCGGACAGGGTTATCACGAGCAGTACTTC	CASSGQGYHEQYF
TRBV6-1	.	TRBJ2-7	.	TGTGCCAGCAGTGAAGTCGGGGGATCAAAATACGAGCAGTACTTC	CASSEVGGSKYEQYF
TRBV27	.	TRBJ2-7	.	TGTGCCAGCAGACTTACGGGGGAAATCTACGAGCAGTACTTC	CASRLTGEIYEQYF
TRBV9	TRBD2	TRBJ2-1	.	TGTGCCAGCAGCGTAGGGGGGGGATACAATGAGCAGTTCTTC	CASSVGGGYNEQFF
TRBV4-3	TRBD2	TRBJ2-5	few	TGCGCCAGCAGCCAGAGGACTAGCGGGGGTTTTTACCAAGAGACCCAGTACTTC	CASSQRTSGGFYQETQYF
TRBV6-5	TRBD2	TRBJ2-3	few	TGTGCCAGCAGTTCGACCGGGACTAGCAGAGATACGCAGTATTTT	CASSSTGTSRDTQYF
TRBV9	.	TRBJ2-2	.	TGTGCCAGCAGCGTAGGCTCGGGACGGAAGAACACCGGGGAGCTGTTTTTT	CASSVGSGRKNTGELFF
TRBV30	.	TRBJ2-7	.	TGTGCCTGGAGTCGGTACGAGCAGTACTTC	CAWSRYEQYF